This TCR beta chain originates from a study of beta chain features in type 1 diabetes. Concerning this clone: Its antigen is unidentified.

The CDR3 spans 14 residues. Germline CDR1 is SGHDT and CDR2 is YYEEEE. The ends were cut back, 0 bases at V and 4 bases at J, with 10 bases in the middle. Study results and limitations: In type 1 diabetes patients, VDJ junctions had fewer insertions; deletions at these junctions were more frequent.

Reverse transcription of all isolated RNA meant that expressed TCRB transcripts were sequenced. The average read count of naive, central memory and regulatory T cell samples was 3 million to 4 million. Produced via immunoSEQ multiplex PCR; TCRdb's table is partial and in-frame only. There are about 410,000 clones in the sample; around 13% occur only once, and under 0.04% lies in the top ten. A single heparinised blood sample, averaging roughly 0.11 L, was obtained per donor. The TCR comes from a young man in good health. The gene calls are TRBV5-6 and TRBJ1-1, with no clear D. The sequencing input was naive CD4+ T cells from blood. The CDR3 region has the DNA TGTGCCAGCAGCTTGGTCCCGTCGGGCACTGAAGCTTTCTTT. This gives the protein CASSLVPSGTEAFF.